The clone carrying this T cell receptor (beta chain) was seen ten or more times. From the 5' RACE reads, TCRdb called clonotypes with MiXCR, one entry per CDR3 protein. The repertoire holds about 50,000 distinct CDR3 sequences, 10% to 13% seen once, with roughly 5% in the top ten. These data are taken from a study of neurological immune-mediated disorders. CDR3 length equals 15 residues. In germline, CDR1 is DFQATT, CDR2 SNEGSKA (reference sequence). The V gene end was trimmed by 6 bases and the J gene end by 6 bases; junction bases not matched to a gene: 13. The TCR was taken from a man in his 70s with HTLV-1-associated myelopathy (HAM/TSP). V is TRBV20-1 and J is TRBJ2-7; 11 nucleotides align to TRBD2. The sample taken for sequencing was PBMCs. The CDR3 DNA reads as TGCAGTGCACCTAGACTAGCGGGGCCGGGATCCGAGCAGTACTTC. Translated: CSAPRLAGPGSEQYF.